The entry below describes one TCR beta chain. This entry belongs to a study of blood T cell repertoires in COVID-19. Produced via immunoSEQ multiplex PCR; TCRdb's table is partial and in-frame only. The sample holds about 95,000 clones, about nine tenths seen once. The sequenced material came from peripheral blood. The sequence came from a woman in her 70s with acute or convalescent COVID-19.

The CDR3 loop reads CASSVEMGTGTYGYTF. CDR3 nucleotide sequence: TGTGCCAGCAGCGTAGAAATGGGGACAGGGACCTATGGCTACACCTTC. The gene calls are TRBV9 and TRBJ1-2, with 9 bases identical to TRBD1. Trimming at V came to 0 bases and at J to 4 bases, leaving 7 bases not matched to a gene. CDR3 size: 16 residues. Germline V gene sequence: CDR1 SGDLS, CDR2 YYNGEE.